This entry lists 15 T cell receptor beta chains sequenced from one sample in a study of blood T cell repertoires in COVID-19. Here immunoSEQ multiplex PCR was the method, and the copy in TCRdb shows in-frame clones only, minus some. Here the sample spans around 220,000 clones, approximately 80% being singletons. Specimen: peripheral blood. The receptors were sampled from a woman older than 75 with COVID-19, enrolled during active disease.

With respect to this clone: Its ends do not fully match the called genes, so a read error is possible. The gene calls are TRBV7-7 and TRBJ2-5, with TRBD1 identical over 10 bases. Germline V gene lookup returns CDR1 SSHAT and CDR2 FNYEAQ (reference sequence). CDR3 size: 17 residues. CDR3 sequence reads: CASSLGVGDRGQETQYF. CDR3 bases: TGTGCTAGCAGCTTAGGGGTGGGGGACAGGGGCCAAGAGACCCAGTACTTC.

This chain uses TRBV7-6 with TRBJ1-1; D is ambiguous. Germline lookup yields CDR1 SGHVS and CDR2 FNYEAQ. This CDR3 is 14 amino acids long. V was cut by 6 bases and J by 1 base, with 12 bases left in between. The CDR3 DNA sequence: TGTGCCAGCAGGAAACTTGAATCGAACACTGAAGCTTTCTTT. The encoded protein is CASRKLESNTEAFF.

This clone was detected only once. The CDR3 bases are TGTGCCAGCAGCCAAAGCGAAGGGGACCGTGGAGGGTTCTTT. Protein sequence: CASSQSEGDRGGFF. The J gene is TRBJ1-1, the V gene TRBV4-2; TRBD1 might be the D (5 bases). V gave up 2 bases and J gave up 14 bases, with 21 bases separating them. This CDR3 region has 14 residues. CDR1 is LGHNA and CDR2 is YNFKEQ in the germline V gene.

The chain is built from TRBV19 and TRBJ1-4; 8 nucleotides agree with TRBD1. Germline CDR1 reads LNHDA; CDR2 reads SQIVND (reference sequence). V lost 2 bases and J lost 7; bases outside the gene matches: 6. The CDR3 extends over 15 amino acids. CDR3 sequence reads: CASSIRTRGREKLFF. CDR3 nucleotide sequence: TGTGCCAGTAGTATAAGGACCAGGGGGCGTGAAAAACTGTTTTTT.

The chain links TRBV19 to TRBJ2-1; D is perhaps TRBD1 (6 bases). The germline gives CDR1 LNHDA, CDR2 SQIVND (reference sequence). Trimming removed 4 bases at V and 7 bases at J, with 11 bases between. This CDR3 is built from 13 residues. The CDR3 DNA is TGTGCCAGTAGTAGAGGGGGATTGAATGAGCAGTTCTTC. Amino acids: CASSRGGLNEQFF. The whole variable domain, remainder taken from reference TRBV19 and TRBJ2-1, is DGGITQSPKYLFRKEGQNVTLSCEQNLNHDAMYWYRQDPGQGLRLIYYSQIVNDFQKGDIAEGYSVSREKKESFPLTVTSAQKNPTAFYLCASSRGGLNEQFFGPGTRLTVL.

The rearrangement uses TRBV6-5 and TRBJ1-4; perhaps TRBD1 as D (6 bases). The ends were cut back, 5 bases at V and 8 bases at J, with 15 bases in the middle. Germline lookup yields CDR1 MNHEY and CDR2 SVGAGI. The CDR3 has 14 amino acids. CDR3 protein: CASSNQGLDEKLFF. DNA of the CDR3: TGTGCCAGCAGTAACCAGGGGCTGGACGAAAAACTGTTTTTT.

J is TRBJ2-3 and V is TRBV19, with D perhaps matching TRBD2 (6 bases). This CDR3 has 15 amino acids. With 3 bases removed from V and 5 bases from J, the gap between germline ends came to 15 bases. Germline assignment: CDR1 LNHDA and CDR2 SQIVND (reference sequence). The CDR3 here is CASSISGGPGDTQYF. As DNA, the CDR3 is TGTGCCAGTAGTATTTCAGGAGGGCCGGGAGATACGCAGTATTTT.

The chain recombines TRBV5-1 with TRBJ2-7, with a possible D match to TRBD2 (5 bases). CDR1 SGHRS and CDR2 YFSETQ come from the germline V gene. V was trimmed by 5 bases and J by 0 bases, leaving 9 bases between them. This CDR3 has 13 amino acids. The DNA of the CDR3 is TGCGCCAGCAGTGGTGGGAGCTCCTACGAGCAGTACTTC. Amino acid sequence: CASSGGSSYEQYF.

The V gene is TRBV18, the J gene TRBJ1-1, with D unresolved. CDR3 size: 12 residues. Germline V CDR1 and CDR2: KGHSH, LQKENI. V lost 1 base, J lost 3 bases, and 3 bases lay in between. For the CDR3, the DNA is TGTGCCAGCTCACCACTATACACTGAAGCTTTCTTT. Amino acid sequence: CASSPLYTEAFF.

V usage is TRBV27 and J usage is TRBJ1-5; D is undetermined. This CDR3 is built from 10 residues. Germline CDR1 reads MNHEY; CDR2 reads SMNVEV (reference sequence). V was pared by 7 bases and J by 7 bases, with 5 bases between. As DNA, the CDR3 is TGTGCCAGCACGGTCCAGCCCCAGCATTTT. Protein product: CASTVQPQHF.

This clone showed up just a few times. The chain carries TRBV5-1 and TRBJ1-1; D might be TRBD1 (6 bases). This CDR3 has 15 residues. V was pared by 7 bases and J by 0 bases, with 16 bases between. Germline assignment: CDR1 SGHRS and CDR2 YFSETQ. The CDR3 DNA is TGCGCCAGCTCAAAAAACAGGGTGGTGAACACTGAAGCTTTCTTT. It is translated as CASSKNRVVNTEAFF.

This clone came up once. This chain connects TRBV19 to TRBJ2-2, with D tentatively TRBD1 (5 bases). Germline V gene data show CDR1 as LNHDA and CDR2 as SQIVND (reference sequence). V shed 5 bases and J shed 1 base, with 8 bases lying between them. The CDR3 totals 14 residues. CDR3 DNA sequence: TGTGCCAGTAGTTCGCAGGGGAACACCGGGGAGCTGTTTTTT. Translated: CASSSQGNTGELFF.

The chain recombines TRBV2 with TRBJ2-7; TRBD2 matches at 11 bases. The germline V gene encodes CDR1 SNHLY and CDR2 FYNNEI. The CDR3 covers 14 residues. The trim removed 6 bases at V and 6 bases at J, leaving 7 bases unmatched. The CDR3 loop is CASRELAGVSEQYF. CDR3 nucleotide sequence: TGTGCCAGCAGGGAACTAGCGGGAGTGAGCGAGCAGTACTTC.

The chain's CDR3 is CASSLGASLYGYTF. For the CDR3, the DNA is TGTGCCAGCAGTTTAGGGGCATCCCTCTATGGCTACACCTTC. The chain is built from TRBV27 and TRBJ1-2; tentatively, D is TRBD1 (5 bases). Germline assignment: CDR1 MNHEY and CDR2 SMNVEV (reference sequence). Trimming left V 2 bases short and J 4 bases short, with 11 bases between. The CDR3 is 14 residues long.

Concerning this clone itself: Other DNA sequences in this specimen translate into the identical CDR3. The chain carries TRBV28 and TRBJ2-7; weak D call: TRBD1 (6 bases). The CDR3 sequence is 14 residues long. The V and J ends lost 5 bases and 1 base respectively, with 12 bases between them. Germline assignment: CDR1 MDHEN and CDR2 SYDVKM. CDR3 sequence reads: CASSTSGDSYEQYF. Written as DNA, the CDR3 is TGTGCCAGCAGTACCTCAGGGGATTCCTACGAGCAGTACTTC.